This T cell receptor (beta chain) comes out of a study of OX40 agonist ivuxolimab in advanced cancers. By proportion, this clone is medium-sized. Its antigen is still unknown. Produced via immunoSEQ multiplex PCR; TCRdb's table is partial and in-frame only. The sample holds 25,000 to 35,000 clones, more than 70% seen once. The length of the CDR3 is 14 residues. Germline V gene lookup returns CDR1 SGHRS and CDR2 YFSETQ. Unmatched junction bases numbered 5, after V lost 3 bases and J lost 6 bases. Points from the study as a whole: The antigens recognized by the expanded peripheral T cells, that is their antigen specificity, were not determined.

Sequenced material: CD4+ or CD8+ T cells sorted from blood, taken in a trial of the OX40 agonist ivuxolimab. The chain joins TRBV5-1 to TRBJ1-2; 10 nucleotides agree with TRBD1. The receptor's source is an adult with an advanced solid tumor such as melanoma, head and neck, liver or kidney cancer. CDR3 DNA sequence: TGCGCCAGCAGCTCCCAAGGGACAGGGGATGGCTACACCTTC. It specifies CASSSQGTGDGYTF.